This is a list of T cell receptor beta chains from one sample in a study of immune heterogeneity within non-small cell lung tumors. TCRdb re-called the multiplex PCR reads through MiXCR, storing one row per CDR3 protein. The sample holds tens of thousands of distinct CDR3 sequences, more than 25% seen once. Sequenced sample: lung tumor tissue. These receptors were collected from a man aged 40-55 years with non-small cell lung cancer. CDR3s include the opening cysteine and the closing phenylalanine or tryptophan. Each record gives: clone size, D gene, J gene, V gene, CDR3 DNA, CDR3 protein. A D gene is named only where the DNA matches it firmly. Size values are once, few and many counts, or a class for expanded clones, and some rows have none.

-,TRBD2,TRBJ2-1,TRBV6-1,TGTGCCACCGAGAGGGGGACTAGCGGGTACAATGAGCAGTTCTTC,CATERGTSGYNEQFF
many,-,TRBJ1-1,TRBV7-7,TGTGCTAGCAGCTTAGAAAGGGGAACTGAAGCTTTCTTT,CASSLERGTEAFF
-,TRBD2,TRBJ2-1,TRBV5-6,TGTGCCAGCAGCTTGCTAGCGGGAGTGGGAAATGAGCAGTTCTTC,CASSLLAGVGNEQFF
many,TRBD2,TRBJ2-1,TRBV7-2,TGTGCCAGCAGCCGGACTAGCGGGAGCGAGTTCTTC,CASSRTSGSEFF
many,TRBD1,TRBJ1-1,TRBV2,TGTGCCAGCAGTGAGCGAGACAGGGGTGAAGCTTTCTTT,CASSERDRGEAFF
-,-,TRBJ2-2,TRBV4-3,TGCGCCAGCAGCCGGACGAGGACCGGGGAGCTGTTTTTT,CASSRTRTGELFF
few,-,TRBJ2-1,TRBV27,TGTGCCAGCAGTTTGTCAATCCAGCGGCTTTACAATGAGCAGTTCTTC,CASSLSIQRLYNEQFF
-,-,TRBJ1-2,TRBV10-3,TGTGCCATCAAACCAGGACAGAGCTCGGAGGGCTACATCTTC,CAIKPGQSSEGYIF
many,-,TRBJ1-1,TRBV6-1,TGTGCCAGCAGTGAAATTTTCAGCACTGAAGCTTTCTTT,CASSEIFSTEAFF
many,-,TRBJ1-3,TRBV27,TGTGCCAGCAGTTTATCGGGACCCGGAAACACCATATATTTT,CASSLSGPGNTIYF
-,TRBD1,TRBJ1-5,TRBV5-4,TGTGCCAGCAGCTTCATACGCCGCGGGACAGATGATCAGCCCCAGCATTTT,CASSFIRRGTDDQPQHF
few,-,TRBJ2-3,TRBV6-4,TGTGCCAGCAGTGACACGTGGGATAGCGCAGATACGCAGTATTTT,CASSDTWDSADTQYF
many,TRBD2,TRBJ2-1,TRBV24-1,TGTGCCACCAGGGGTTCAGCGGGAAGCCACAATGAGCAGTTCTTC,CATRGSAGSHNEQFF
-,TRBD2,TRBJ2-1,TRBV5-4,TGTGCCAGCAGCTTGTCCGGACTAGCGGGAGGACGAGAGCAGTTCTTC,CASSLSGLAGGREQFF
medium-sized,TRBD2,TRBJ2-2,TRBV20-1,TGCAGTGCCGGGACTAGCAACACCGGGGAGCTGTTTTTT,CSAGTSNTGELFF
-,-,TRBJ2-4,TRBV29-1,TGCAGCGTTGAAGGAATCAGTAGAGGTGAGCAGTCCTTC,CSVEGISRGEQSF
many,TRBD1,TRBJ2-2,TRBV19,TGTGCCAGTAGTCGGTTGGACAGGGTGGCCGGGGAGCTGTTTTTT,CASSRLDRVAGELFF
-,TRBD2,TRBJ2-3,TRBV9,TGTGCCAGCAGCCTTAGCGGGAGTAGCACAGATACGCAGTATTTT,CASSLSGSSTDTQYF
many,TRBD1,TRBJ1-2,TRBV20-1,TGCAGTGCTAGAGATACAGTGGGGGGACAGGGCCATAACTATGGCTACACCTTC,CSARDTVGGQGHNYGYTF
-,-,TRBJ2-6,TRBV11-3,TGTGCCAGCAGCGCCTTGGCTGGGGCCAACGTCCTGACTTTC,CASSALAGANVLTF
many,TRBD2,TRBJ2-3,TRBV6-1,TGTGCCAGCTCGGCCCTAGCGGGAGTTGATTATACGCAGTATTTT,CASSALAGVDYTQYF
-,TRBD2,TRBJ2-1,TRBV5-6,TGTGCCAGCAGCTTAGCGGGGGAAATCTACAATGAGCAGTTCTTC,CASSLAGEIYNEQFF
many,TRBD2,TRBJ2-1,TRBV3-1,TGTGCCAGCAGCCGGGGAGCGGGGTACAATGAGCAGTTCTTC,CASSRGAGYNEQFF
-,TRBD1,TRBJ1-1,TRBV12-3/TRBV12-4,TGTGCCAGCAGAGGACAGGGGGCCGTCGCTGAAGCTTTCTTT,CASRGQGAVAEAFF
once,TRBD1,TRBJ1-2,TRBV4-3,TGCGCCAGCAGCCAAGAACCACGGACAGGATGGGATGGCTACAGCTTC,CASSQEPRTGWDGYSF
many,-,TRBJ2-1,TRBV24-1,TGTGCCACCAGTGATCCTGGACTATTATATGAGCAGTTCTTC,CATSDPGLLYEQFF
many,TRBD2,TRBJ2-1,TRBV19,TGTGCCAGTAGTATAATGGCGGGAGATGAGCAGTTCTTC,CASSIMAGDEQFF
-,TRBD1,TRBJ1-4,TRBV5-5,TGTGCCAGCAGCCGGGGACAGGGGCGTGAAAAACTGTTTTTT,CASSRGQGREKLFF
few,TRBD2,TRBJ2-1,TRBV7-6,TGTGCCAGCAGCTCAACTAGCGGAGGTTACAATGAGCAGTTCTTC,CASSSTSGGYNEQFF
-,-,TRBJ2-1,TRBV2,TGTGCCAGCAGTCGGTCTAACTCCTACAATGAGCAGTTCTTC,CASSRSNSYNEQFF
-,-,TRBJ2-2,TRBV7-8,TGTGCCAGCAGCACCCGTAGCGGCTCGAACACCGGGGAGCTGTTTTTT,CASSTRSGSNTGELFF
-,-,TRBJ2-5,TRBV20-1,TGCAGTGCTAGCGGGGGCGCCCAAGAGACCCAGTACTTC,CSASGGAQETQYF
many,-,TRBJ2-7,TRBV7-9,TGTGCCAGCAGCCCCGACAGTACCTACGAGCAGTACTTC,CASSPDSTYEQYF
many,-,TRBJ1-2,TRBV10-3,TGTGCCATCAGTGGAAACAGTAACTATGGCTACACCTTC,CAISGNSNYGYTF
many,TRBD1,TRBJ2-1,TRBV19,TGTGCCAGTAGTAGATCCCGGACAGGGTCCTCAAGTCTCTACAATGAGCAGTTCTTC,CASSRSRTGSSSLYNEQFF
few,TRBD1,TRBJ2-2,TRBV29-1,TGCAGCGTAGGGACAGGGGTGCACACCGGGGAGCTGTTTTTT,CSVGTGVHTGELFF
many,TRBD1,TRBJ1-2,TRBV27,TGTGCCAGCAGTTCCCTAGGGAGTGAGGGGGCGGGAGGCTACACCTTC,CASSSLGSEGAGGYTF
-,TRBD2,TRBJ2-1,TRBV3-1,TGTGCCAGCAGCCAAGATATTGGCCTAGCGGCCTACAATGAGCAGTTCTTC,CASSQDIGLAAYNEQFF
many,-,TRBJ2-6,TRBV27,TGTGCCAGCAGTCTGGAACGCAGGGGTGGGGCCAACGTCCTGACTTTC,CASSLERRGGANVLTF
few,TRBD1,TRBJ2-5,TRBV7-9,TGTGCCAGCAGCAGGGGACAGTGGGAGACCCAGTACTTC,CASSRGQWETQYF
-,-,TRBJ1-1,TRBV2,TGTGCCAGCAGTGAATTTGGCAGAAGGAACACTGAAGCTTTCTTT,CASSEFGRRNTEAFF
many,-,TRBJ1-6,TRBV19,TGTGCCAGTCAGGACACCTCAGGATCACCCCTCCACTTT,CASQDTSGSPLHF
few,TRBD1,TRBJ2-7,TRBV7-2,TGTGCCAGCAGCTCCACAGGGGGGCAGTACTTC,CASSSTGGQYF
few,-,TRBJ2-1,TRBV4-3,TGCGCCAGCAGCCAAGAGGGGTGGAATGAGCAGTTCTTC,CASSQEGWNEQFF
many,-,TRBJ1-3,TRBV20-1,TGCAGTGCTAGAGGCGCAGGGAGTAGAAACACCATATATTTT,CSARGAGSRNTIYF
-,-,TRBJ1-2,TRBV14,TGTGCCAGCAGCCGGACAGCCTATGGCTACACCTTC,CASSRTAYGYTF
-,-,TRBJ1-5,TRBV12-3/TRBV12-4,TGTGCCAGCTGTCAAAGAGGAGGACAGCCCCAGCATTTT,CASCQRGGQPQHF
many,TRBD1,TRBJ1-2,TRBV5-1,TGCGCCAGCAGCTTGGCGCGGGACAGTATCAATGGCTACACCTTC,CASSLARDSINGYTF
many,TRBD2,TRBJ2-3,TRBV7-2,TGTGCCAGCAGCCCCCGGACTAGCGGGTCCTCAGCCTCAGATACGCAGTATTTT,CASSPRTSGSSASDTQYF
-,TRBD1,TRBJ1-1,TRBV5-1,TGCGCCAGCAGCGGTAGAACAGGGGGCATCACTGAAGCTTTCTTT,CASSGRTGGITEAFF
-,-,TRBJ2-1,TRBV6-4,TGTGCCAGCAGTGGGGACACCGGTAGGGGCTACAATGAGCAGTTCTTC,CASSGDTGRGYNEQFF
-,-,TRBJ2-3,TRBV19,TGTGCCAGTAGTGATGGGACTAGCACAGATACGCAGTATTTT,CASSDGTSTDTQYF
-,-,TRBJ1-2,TRBV30,TGTGCCTGGACTATGTGGGGAGATGGTGGCCATGGCTACACCTTC,CAWTMWGDGGHGYTF
-,-,TRBJ2-4,TRBV11-3,TGTGCCAGCAGCTTAGGGGGCGGAAACATTCAGTACTTC,CASSLGGGNIQYF